The next 4 T cell receptor beta chains were all read from a single sample in a study of T-cell memory formation after mild COVID-19. TCRdb used MiXCR to reprocess the 5' RACE reads, holding one entry per CDR3 protein. The table includes 270,000 or so distinct CDR3 sequences, roughly 17% detected once. The sequencing input was PBMCs or a T cell subset sorted from them (not recorded which). The receptors were sampled from a man between 18 and 29 years old who had mild COVID-19 (a few samples of this study predate the infection). Cell type and time point are not known.

The chain recombines TRBV28 with TRBJ1-2; TRBD1 is a possible D gene (6 bases). There are 12 residues in the CDR3. From germline, CDR1 is MDHEN and CDR2 SYDVKM. V was cut by 6 bases and J by 9 bases, with 14 bases left in between. The CDR3 here is CASRRQAGSYTF. CDR3 DNA: TGTGCCAGCAGAAGACAGGCGGGGAGCTACACCTTC.

This clonotype was picked up many times. The V and J genes are TRBV28 and TRBJ2-5; D gene uncertain. Germline V gene sequence: CDR1 MDHEN, CDR2 SYDVKM. Trimming took 2 bases from V and 4 from J, leaving 8 bases between them. There are 13 residues in the CDR3. The CDR3: CASSLIRRETQYF. DNA for the CDR3: TGTGCCAGCAGTTTAATTCGACGAGAGACCCAGTACTTC. The full variable domain, rest sourced from reference TRBV28 and TRBJ2-5, is DVKVTQSSRYLVKRTGEKVFLECVQDMDHENMFWYRQDPGLGLRLIYFSYDVKMKEKGDIPEGYSVSREKKERFSLILESASTNQTSMYLCASSLIRRETQYFGPGTRLLVL.

A few counts support this clonotype. The chain carries TRBV13 and TRBJ2-7; TRBD1 aligns across 11 bases. The V segment lost 5 bases and the J segment 2 bases; nucleotides outside the gene matches: 14. CDR3 length: 18 amino acids. Germline loops: CDR1 PRHDT, CDR2 FYEKMQ (reference sequence). The CDR3 DNA follows: TGTGCCAGCAGCCCTACATTAGGACAGGGGGCGAATCCCTACGAGCAGTACTTC. Its translation: CASSPTLGQGANPYEQYF. The variable domain in full, with the rest retrieved from reference TRBV13 and TRBJ2-7, is AAGVIQSPRHLIKEKRETATLKCYPIPRHDTVYWYQQGPGQDPQFLISFYEKMQSDKGSIPDRFSAQQFSDYHSELNMSSLELGDSALYFCASSPTLGQGANPYEQYFGPGTRLTVT.

V and J are TRBV7-9 and TRBJ1-2; TRBD1 agrees at 7 bases. This CDR3 is 15 amino acids long. The V and J ends lost 4 bases and 4 bases, in that order; junction bases with no gene match: 9. Germline CDR1 reads SEHNR; CDR2 reads FQNEAQ (reference sequence). CDR3 sequence reads: CASSSRTGLSYGYTF. The CDR3 nucleotides read TGTGCCAGCAGCTCGCGGACAGGCCTGAGCTATGGCTACACCTTC.